This T cell receptor beta chain is drawn from a study of T cells after yellow fever vaccination. Trimming took 5 bases from V and 6 from J; bases not matched to a gene: 10. The CDR3 has 16 amino acids. TCRdb re-analysed the 5' RACE reads in MiXCR, keeping a single row per CDR3 protein. The sample has 300,000 to 350,000 distinct CDR3 sequences, around 4.5% seen once; the top ten hold 15% to 20%. The sample here was PBMCs, taken 15 days after the yellow fever booster vaccination. This rearrangement joins TRBV12-3 or TRBV12-4 to TRBJ1-4, with TRBD1 identical over 9 bases. The sequence derives from a man between 18 and 29 years old who received the YFV17D yellow fever vaccine. The CDR3 protein is CASSPPGGQGYEKLFF. Written as DNA, the CDR3 is TGTGCCAGCAGTCCCCCCGGTGGACAGGGGTATGAAAAACTGTTTTTT.